The rows below give T cell receptor beta chains drawn from one sample of a study of CD8+ T cells in alopecia areata. Some clones are missing from TCRdb's copy, which holds only in-frame ones; the method was immunoSEQ multiplex PCR. This sample has roughly 200,000 clones, with about three fifths found just once. Sequenced here: CD4+ T cells sorted from blood, sampled at week 4, from a patient treated with tofacitinib. Receptors originate from a human donor with alopecia areata. Each CDR3 is given with its conserved first and last residue. A D gene is named only where the DNA matches it firmly. For some rows the clone size is stated as once, few or many, or as a class when expanded; others skip it.

D gene | J gene | V gene | clone size | CDR3 DNA | CDR3 protein
- | TRBJ2-1 | TRBV29-1 | few | TGCAGCGTTGGAAGCGCCCGGGCTGAAGCCCTTGAGCAGTTCTTC | CSVGSARAEALEQFF
- | TRBJ1-4 | TRBV5-4 | few | TGTGCCAGCAGCCGACCGGGACCGTCTGAAAAACTGTTTTTT | CASSRPGPSEKLFF
- | TRBJ2-5 | TRBV5-6 | - | TGTGCCAGCAGCTTGACGGCGGGGGCCCCGCTTGAGACCCAGTACTTC | CASSLTAGAPLETQYF
TRBD1 | TRBJ2-5 | TRBV7-2 | - | TGTGCCAGCAGCCGGGGACAGATGGGAGAGACCCAGTACTTC | CASSRGQMGETQYF
TRBD1 | TRBJ2-2 | TRBV6-5 | - | TGTGCCAGCAGATATACAGGGGTGGGGACCGGGGAGCTGTTTTTT | CASRYTGVGTGELFF
- | TRBJ2-5 | TRBV25-1 | - | TGTGCCAGCAGTGAATTATGGGGCGAGACCCAGTACTTC | CASSELWGETQYF
- | TRBJ2-7 | TRBV2 | - | TGTGCCAGCAGTAGGGAAGTGTCCTACGAGCAGTACTTC | CASSREVSYEQYF
- | TRBJ1-1 | TRBV15 | - | TGTGCCACCAGCAGAGGTGGTATTGGCACTGAAGCTTTCTTT | CATSRGGIGTEAFF
- | TRBJ2-3 | TRBV29-1 | few | TGCAGCGTTGGGGGGAGAGATACGCAGTATTTT | CSVGGRDTQYF
- | TRBJ1-2 | TRBV29-1 | few | TGCAGCGTGAGCCCCGACAGGTCTTTTGGTGGCTACACCTTC | CSVSPDRSFGGYTF
- | TRBJ2-2 | TRBV4-3 | few | TGCGCCAGCAGCCAAGGCGAGTGGCGAACAGGGTCATCCGGGGAGCTGTTTTTT | CASSQGEWRTGSSGELFF
- | TRBJ2-7 | TRBV5-1 | - | TGCGCCAGCAGCTTGGGGTCCCGGGGCTACAGGGCCACCTACGAGCAGTACTTC | CASSLGSRGYRATYEQYF
- | TRBJ2-5 | TRBV4-1 | - | TGCGCCAGCAGCCAAGACCCCTCGATTGAGACCCAGTACTTC | CASSQDPSIETQYF
- | TRBJ2-5 | TRBV6-5 | few | TGTGCCAGCAGTCAGGGACTGACCCAAGAGACCCAGTACTTC | CASSQGLTQETQYF
TRBD1 | TRBJ2-1 | TRBV10-3 | few | TGTGCCACCACCGGGACAGGAAGTAACAATGAGCAGTTCTTC | CATTGTGSNNEQFF
- | TRBJ2-2 | TRBV25-1 | - | TGTGCCAGCAGTGAAACCAGGTTGAACACCGGGGAGCTGTTTTTT | CASSETRLNTGELFF
TRBD2 | TRBJ2-1 | TRBV4-1 | - | TGCGCCAGCAGCCAAGGACTAGCGGGGGGCTCTTGGAATGAGCAGTTCTTC | CASSQGLAGGSWNEQFF
- | TRBJ1-1 | TRBV29-1 | - | TGCAGCGTTGGCGCTTCACAAACCGAAGCTTTCTTT | CSVGASQTEAFF
TRBD1 | TRBJ1-5 | TRBV27 | - | TGTGCCAGCAGTCCAAGTCCGGGACAGGGGACGCAGCCCCAGCATTTT | CASSPSPGQGTQPQHF
- | TRBJ2-3 | TRBV30 | few | TGTGCCTGGAGTGTCAAGGATACGCAGTATTTT | CAWSVKDTQYF
TRBD1 | TRBJ1-2 | TRBV30 | few | TGTGCCTGGACCGTTAACAGGGGCACCTATGGCTACACCTTC | CAWTVNRGTYGYTF
- | TRBJ2-7 | TRBV18 | few | TGTGCCAGCTCACCAACCCAGGTACGCGAGCAGTACTTC | CASSPTQVREQYF
- | TRBJ1-2 | TRBV18 | - | TGTGCCAGCTCACCACAGGCGAACGAAATCTATGGCTACACCTTC | CASSPQANEIYGYTF
- | TRBJ2-2 | TRBV29-1 | - | TGCAGCGTTGAATACCAGAACACCGGGGAGCTGTTTTTT | CSVEYQNTGELFF
TRBD1 | TRBJ1-2 | TRBV29-1 | - | TGCAGCGTTCCACGGGACAGCCTCTCTAACTATGGCTACACCTTC | CSVPRDSLSNYGYTF
- | TRBJ2-7 | TRBV29-1 | once | TGCAGCGTCGTAACAGGTCGAGTCGAGCAGTACTTC | CSVVTGRVEQYF
TRBD1 | TRBJ1-2 | TRBV25-1 | - | TGTGCCAGCAGTGAATATCAGGACAGGGGTAATGGCTACACCTTC | CASSEYQDRGNGYTF
- | TRBJ2-6 | TRBV9 | - | TGTGCCAGCAGCGTAGGAGTGATCTCTGGGGCCAACGTCCTGACTTTC | CASSVGVISGANVLTF
TRBD1 | TRBJ1-6 | TRBV4-1 | few | TGCGCCAGCAGCCAAGACCTCCTGACAGGGTATAATTCACCCCTCCACTTT | CASSQDLLTGYNSPLHF
- | TRBJ2-5 | TRBV2 | - | TGTGCCAGCCTAGCTACTAGTCCGGGGGAGACCCAGTACTTC | CASLATSPGETQYF
- | TRBJ2-3 | TRBV29-1 | - | TGCAGCGTTGAAGATGGGGCTACAGATACGCAGTATTTT | CSVEDGATDTQYF
- | TRBJ2-7 | TRBV10-3 | few | TGTGCCATCAGTGGTCTCTACGAGCAGTACTTC | CAISGLYEQYF
- | TRBJ1-5 | TRBV29-1 | few | TGCAGCGTTGACAGTTTTGCAGGGAATATCGGCTGGGATCAGCCCCAGCATTTT | CSVDSFAGNIGWDQPQHF
- | TRBJ1-1 | TRBV30 | - | TGTGCCTGGAGTGTACCGGGGGGGAACACTGAAGCTTTCTTT | CAWSVPGGNTEAFF
- | TRBJ1-1 | TRBV11-2 | - | TGTGCCAGCAGCTTAGATCAGCGGGCACTTGAAGCTTTCTTT | CASSLDQRALEAFF